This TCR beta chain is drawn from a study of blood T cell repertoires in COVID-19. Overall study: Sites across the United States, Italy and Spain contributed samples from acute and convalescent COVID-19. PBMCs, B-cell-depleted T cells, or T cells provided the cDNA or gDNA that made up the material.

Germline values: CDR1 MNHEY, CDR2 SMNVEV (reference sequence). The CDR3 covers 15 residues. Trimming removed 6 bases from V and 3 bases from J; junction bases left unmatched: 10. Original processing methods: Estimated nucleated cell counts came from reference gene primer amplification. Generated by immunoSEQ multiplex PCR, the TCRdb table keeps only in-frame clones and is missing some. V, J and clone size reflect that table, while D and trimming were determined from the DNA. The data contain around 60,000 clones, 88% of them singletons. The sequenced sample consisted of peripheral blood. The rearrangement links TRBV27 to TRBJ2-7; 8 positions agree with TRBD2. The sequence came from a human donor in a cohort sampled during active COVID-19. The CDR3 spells CASSLAGYGSYEQYF. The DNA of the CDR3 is TGTGCCAGCAGCTTAGCGGGATATGGTAGCTACGAGCAGTACTTC.